This T cell receptor (beta chain) was sequenced for a study of cytomegalovirus exposure and HLA in healthy donors. This CDR3 comprises 17 residues. Germline CDR1 and CDR2: LGHNA and YNFKEQ. Trimming took 1 base from V and 8 from J; bases not matched to a gene: 9. Each of the donors was a healthy bone marrow donor. PCR involved 60 Vbeta and 13 Jbeta primers. Libraries were prepared by immunoSEQ multiplex PCR; TCRdb keeps only in-frame clonotypes and omits some of them. Of roughly 190,000 clones in the sample, over 70% are singletons; the top ten hold roughly 1.3%. V usage is TRBV4-2 and J usage is TRBJ2-4; 12 nucleotides align to TRBD1. The specimen sequenced was PBMCs. The clonotype originates from a man aged 30 to 45 in good health and CMV-seronegative. The CDR3 coding sequence is TGTGCCAGCAGCCAAGTTCCCCCGGGACAGGGGGCGGACATTCAGTACTTC. Residues: CASSQVPPGQGADIQYF.